One sample yielded the 15 T cell receptor beta chains listed below, sequenced in a study of blood T cell repertoires in COVID-19. Clones were read by immunoSEQ multiplex PCR, and TCRdb kept only the in-frame ones, dropping some. The repertoire has about 310,000 clones, roughly 84% of them found once; the top ten carry 1%. Sequenced input: peripheral blood. The receptors shown here come from a man aged 50 or older with active or convalescent COVID-19.

The V gene is TRBV24-1, the J gene TRBJ1-5; weak D call: TRBD1 (5 bases). The CDR3 length is 15 residues. Germline V gene lookup returns CDR1 KGHDR and CDR2 SFDVKD. V was shortened by 0 bases and J by 3 bases, with 8 bases between the two germline ends. DNA of the CDR3: TGTGCCACCAGTGATTTGGACAGTTACAATCAGCCCCAGCATTTT. Its translation: CATSDLDSYNQPQHF.

The V call is TRBV4-3, the J call TRBJ1-2; perhaps TRBD1 as D (6 bases). Germline CDR1 and CDR2: LGHNA and YSLEER. The length of the CDR3 is 17 residues. The ends were cut back, 1 base at V and 4 bases at J, with 19 bases in the middle. The DNA of the CDR3 is TGCGCCAGCAGCCAAGTCGGGGGGTCAGGGGATATCTATGGCTACACCTTC. Residues: CASSQVGGSGDIYGYTF.

The V gene is TRBV6-2 or TRBV6-3, the J gene TRBJ2-7, with a tentative D call TRBD1 (5 bases). The CDR3 sequence is 16 residues long. V lost 2 bases to trimming and J lost 1 base, with 15 bases between them. The germline V gene encodes CDR1 MNHEY and CDR2 SVGEGT. The CDR3 loop reads CASSYKWNRQSYEQYF. DNA of the CDR3: TGTGCCAGCAGTTACAAATGGAACAGGCAATCCTACGAGCAGTACTTC.

This clone was observed a single time. The chain carries TRBV21-1 and TRBJ2-3; TRBD1, as called in the table, went unchecked against the DNA. TRBV21-1 is recorded as a pseudogene. This CDR3 region has 17 residues. The CDR3 protein is CASSKELISGQGDTQYF. CDR3 in DNA: TGTGCCAGCAGCAAAGAGTTAATATCGGGACAGGGAGATACGCAGTATTTT.

The CDR3 DNA is TGTGCCAGTAAGAACAGGGAGTCCTACGAGCAGTACTTC. Translating it yields CASKNRESYEQYF. The J gene is TRBJ2-7, the V gene TRBV19; possible D gene TRBD1, 6 bases. Germline V gene data show CDR1 as LNHDA and CDR2 as SQIVND (reference sequence). The CDR3 sequence is 13 residues long. Deletions cut 7 bases from V and 1 base from J, with 11 bases between.

CDR3 sequence: CASSKQGAQETQYF. CDR3 nucleotide sequence: TGTGCCAGCAGTAAACAGGGGGCGCAAGAGACCCAGTACTTC. The rearrangement links TRBV6-5 to TRBJ2-5, with 9 bases lining up with TRBD1. The CDR3 has 14 amino acids. CDR1 and CDR2 from the germline V gene are MNHEY and SVGAGI. V gave up 5 bases and J gave up 2 bases; unmatched junction bases: 3.

This chain connects TRBV20-1 to TRBJ2-1; the D is unclear. This CDR3 comprises 11 residues. CDR1 and CDR2 from the germline V gene are DFQATT and SNEGSKA (reference sequence). Trimming removed 8 bases from V and 0 bases from J, with 5 bases in between. The CDR3 coding sequence is TGCAGTAAGAGCTCCTACAATGAGCAGTTCTTC. Protein product: CSKSSYNEQFF.

The rearrangement uses TRBV5-4 and TRBJ2-7; TRBD2 might be the D (7 bases). V was cut by 5 bases and J by 2 bases, with 23 bases left in between. There are 17 residues in the CDR3. Germline V gene data show CDR1 as SGHNT and CDR2 as YYREEE (reference sequence). The CDR3 DNA reads TGTGCCAGCAGTACTGGGGGGGGGACACCGGATCCCTACGAGCAGTACTTC. This translates into CASSTGGGTPDPYEQYF.

A few counts support this clone. The chain combines TRBV7-6 with TRBJ1-2; D uncertain. Germline V lookup: CDR1 SGHVS, CDR2 FNYEAQ. This CDR3 comprises 13 residues. The V and J ends lost 5 bases and 3 bases respectively, with 10 bases between them. The CDR3: CASSGGQDYGYTF. CDR3 bases: TGTGCCAGCAGCGGAGGGCAGGACTATGGCTACACCTTC.

The V call is TRBV28, the J call TRBJ2-3, with D maybe TRBD2 (6 bases). Trimming left V 6 bases short and J 0 bases short, with 10 bases between. This CDR3 spans 14 amino acids. Looked up from germline, CDR1 is MDHEN and CDR2 is SYDVKM. The CDR3 protein is CASRLGTSTDTQYF. The CDR3 DNA reads TGTGCCAGCAGGTTAGGGACTAGCACAGATACGCAGTATTTT.

The CDR3 loop is CAWSVQTSEANEQFF. Here the CDR3 DNA reads TGTGCCTGGAGTGTACAGACTAGCGAGGCTAATGAGCAGTTCTTC. The chain combines TRBV30 with TRBJ2-1, with TRBD2 matching 8 bases. This CDR3 comprises 15 residues. Trimming cost V 0 bases and J 7 bases; bases outside gene matches: 8. CDR1 and CDR2 from the germline V gene are GTSNPN and SVGIG (reference sequence).

This sequence joins TRBV6-2 or TRBV6-3 and TRBJ1-2; no reliable D call. The length of the CDR3 is 12 residues. V shed 5 bases and J shed 4 bases, with 8 bases lying between them. CDR1 is MNHEY and CDR2 is SVGEGT in the germline V gene. The CDR3 reads CASSTGGYGYTF. The DNA of the CDR3 is TGTGCCAGCAGTACGGGAGGCTATGGCTACACCTTC.

The chain couples TRBV27 to TRBJ2-2; TRBD1 agrees at 9 bases. Trimming took 6 bases from V and 6 from J; bases not matched to a gene: 2. The CDR3 extends over 13 amino acids. Germline assignment: CDR1 MNHEY and CDR2 SMNVEV (reference sequence). CDR3 residues: CASRQGASGELFF. The CDR3 DNA sequence: TGTGCCAGCAGACAGGGGGCGTCCGGGGAGCTGTTTTTT.

The rearrangement links TRBV11-2 to TRBJ2-5; 9 positions agree with TRBD2. The V segment lost 2 bases and the J segment 5 bases; nucleotides outside the gene matches: 6. CDR1 SGHAT and CDR2 FQNNGV come from the germline V gene. The CDR3 spans 15 residues. This chain's CDR3 is CASSLLTSGGETQYF. In DNA, the CDR3 is TGTGCCAGCAGCTTATTGACTAGCGGAGGGGAGACCCAGTACTTC.

The chain uses TRBV9 and TRBJ2-1; 9 bases are shared with TRBD2. V trimming: 3 bases; J trimming: 6 bases; junction bases outside the gene matches: 13. This CDR3 contains 17 residues. The germline gives CDR1 SGDLS, CDR2 YYNGEE. CDR3 in amino acids: CASSATRGLAGINEQFF. The CDR3 DNA is TGTGCCAGCAGCGCGACTAGGGGCCTAGCGGGAATCAATGAGCAGTTCTTC.